This TCR beta chain was found in a study of response to subunit inactivated influenza vaccine. Germline lookup yields CDR1 LGHNA and CDR2 YNFKEQ. This CDR3 has 15 amino acids. Germline trimming cut 5 bases from V and 8 bases from J; bases unmatched to any gene: 7. Study-level findings and limits: Seasonal influenza vaccination, on each occasion, was suggested by the authors to recruit few new T cells.

This clonotype was recorded at least ten times. What it recognizes is unknown. TCRdb re-called the RT-PCR reads with MiXCR, one entry per CDR3 protein. The table lists approximately 500,000 distinct CDR3 sequences, approximately 14% of them singletons. This receptor was obtained from a man in his forties or fifties who received an inactivated influenza vaccine. V usage is TRBV4-2 and J usage is TRBJ1-6, with 9 bases identical to TRBD1. The specimen comprised PBMCs from blood, sampled about 12 days after vaccination. CDR3 region: CASSARDREYSPLHF. CDR3 nucleotides: TGTGCCAGCAGCGCCCGGGACAGGGAGTATTCACCCCTCCACTTT.